This TCR beta chain was obtained from a study of cytomegalovirus exposure and HLA in healthy donors. Overall study: HLA-typed donors were the source of some 80 million unique TCRs, which an early data release held. Overall study results and limits: Follow-up analysis seemed to connect common viral pathogens with several of the most significant clusters identified. HLA alleles showed associations with around 15,000 TCR beta sequences in a later analysis, at a 0.05 false discovery rate. It was about 150 TCR beta chains that were listed as cytomegalovirus-associated.

About this clone itself: Its antigen is as yet unknown.

The PCR ran on 60 Vbeta and 13 Jbeta primers. Measured with immunoSEQ multiplex PCR; TCRdb has only the in-frame clones, and not every one. Among 50,000 to 70,000 clones listed, 80% were seen once. Germline CDR1 MDHEN, CDR2 SYDVKM. Trimming removed 2 bases from V and 0 bases from J, with 19 bases in between. The CDR3 spans 18 residues. This chain uses TRBV28 with TRBJ1-2, with D perhaps TRBD1 (6 bases). The TCR originated in a woman between 35 and 50 years old in good health and CMV-seronegative. The sequenced sample consisted of PBMCs. CDR3 residues: CASSLRGSSSRANYGYTF. The CDR3 coding sequence is TGTGCCAGCAGTTTAAGGGGGAGTAGCTCCCGAGCTAACTATGGCTACACCTTC.